This TCR beta chain was sequenced during a study of CD8 T cells in ankylosing spondylitis. MiXCR was run by TCRdb on the 5' RACE reads, yielding one entry per CDR3 protein. The table records 150,000 to 200,000 distinct CDR3 sequences, 10% to 15% of them present only once. In this sample, this clonotype turned up many times. The antigen is undetermined. The CDR3 extends over 14 amino acids. Germline CDR1 ENHRY, CDR2 SYGVKD. Trimming took 0 bases from V and 2 from J, leaving 5 bases between them. Study-wide results and caveats: Peripheral blood samples showed relatively rare disease-linked clones, and these clones were CD8+. Earlier authors reported some of these motif variants in reactive arthritis synovial fluid and blood. Characteristic, it appeared, of ankylosing spondylitis blood was a TCR beta motif of several highly homologous variants.

This chain uses TRBV10-3 with TRBJ1-5; D is unclear. The material sequenced was blood, either unsorted or a sorted T cell fraction (not recorded which). The TCR sequence derives from a female donor with ankylosing spondylitis or in good health (not recorded which). The CDR3 protein is CAISESWGNQPQHF. The CDR3 DNA reads as TGTGCCATCAGTGAGTCCTGGGGCAATCAGCCCCAGCATTTT.